The 31 T cell receptor beta chains in this list originate from one sample, sequenced in a study of blood T cell repertoires in COVID-19. Profiling relied on immunoSEQ multiplex PCR, and the TCRdb table lists in-frame clones only, not all of them. The sample contains about 140,000 clones, under 85% of which appear only once. Sequencing was performed on peripheral blood. The receptors come from a woman over 75 in a cohort sampled during active or convalescent COVID-19.

In its sample, this clone was seen a few times. J is TRBJ1-1 and V is TRBV5-4, with D uncertain. The CDR3 covers 14 residues. The V end was cut by 0 bases, the J end by 1 base, with 7 bases between. Germline V CDR1 and CDR2: SGHNT, YYREEE (reference sequence). CDR3 bases: TGTGCCAGCAGCTTGGGGAGTAGGAACACTGAAGCTTTCTTT. Translating it yields CASSLGSRNTEAFF.

This chain connects TRBV29-1 to TRBJ2-4, with no clear D. V dropped 7 bases and J dropped 7 bases, with 23 bases sitting between them. Germline CDR1 reads SQVTM; CDR2 reads ANQGSEA. The CDR3 totals 15 residues. The CDR3 spells CSAARLNTDGNIQYF. The CDR3 coding sequence is TGCAGCGCCGCAAGATTAAATACCGACGGGAACATTCAGTACTTC.

The V call is TRBV5-4, the J call TRBJ2-1; D is perhaps TRBD1 (6 bases). This CDR3 has 15 amino acids. CDR1 is SGHNT, CDR2 YYREEE, per germline (reference sequence). The V end was cut by 4 bases, the J end by 1 base, with 12 bases between. In nucleotides, the CDR3 is TGTGCCAGCAGCCAGAGGACAGATTCCTACAATGAGCAGTTCTTC. Translating it yields CASSQRTDSYNEQFF.

About this clone itself: This specimen includes other DNA sequences encoding the same CDR3. The chain joins TRBV7-9 to TRBJ1-3; no reliable D call. The germline V gene has CDR1 SEHNR and CDR2 FQNEAQ (reference sequence). The CDR3 is 15 amino acids. Deletions cut 4 bases from V and 0 bases from J, with 10 bases between. CDR3 sequence (DNA): TGTGCCAGCAGCTCAGGAGGGTTCTCTGGAAACACCATATATTTT. Translated: CASSSGGFSGNTIYF.

This chain joins TRBV6-2 or TRBV6-3 and TRBJ1-5; perhaps TRBD1 as D (6 bases). This CDR3 region has 14 residues. Germline CDR1 is MNHEY and CDR2 is SVGEGT. V gave up 4 bases and J gave up 2 bases, with 9 bases separating them. CDR3 in DNA: TGTGCCAGCAGTTCGTACAGGGGCAATCAGCCCCAGCATTTT. Protein product: CASSSYRGNQPQHF.

This rearrangement joins TRBV18 to TRBJ2-7, with a possible D match to TRBD1 (5 bases). The V gene lost 3 bases and the J gene lost 5 bases, with 11 bases spanning the gap. This CDR3 is 13 amino acids long. CDR1 is KGHSH, CDR2 LQKENI, per germline. The CDR3 loop reads CASSPRRDDEQYV. Here the CDR3 DNA reads TGTGCCAGCTCACCCCGCAGGGATGACGAGCAGTACGTC.

V is TRBV14 and J is TRBJ1-1; TRBD1 might be the D (6 bases). V was trimmed by 3 bases and J by 1 base, leaving 9 bases between them. Germline V gene data show CDR1 as SGHDN and CDR2 as FVKESK. This CDR3 spans 14 amino acids. This chain's CDR3 is CASSQTQGNTEAFF. CDR3 sequence (DNA): TGTGCCAGCAGCCAGACACAGGGGAACACTGAAGCTTTCTTT.

The J gene is TRBJ1-1, the V gene TRBV4-2; 7 bases are a match to TRBD1. The CDR3 totals 14 residues. J lost 2 bases, V lost 4 bases, and 4 bases had no gene match. Per the germline V gene, CDR1 is LGHNA and CDR2 is YNFKEQ. The DNA for the CDR3 is TGTGCCAGCAGCCCCGGGGACAGAAACACTGAAGCTTTCTTT. This gives the protein CASSPGDRNTEAFF.

The chain employs TRBV24-1 and TRBJ2-2; 12 bases line up with TRBD1. The CDR3 contains 18 residues. Per germline, CDR1 KGHDR and CDR2 SFDVKD. Germline trimming cut 2 bases from V and 7 bases from J; bases unmatched to any gene: 10. The CDR3 DNA sequence: TGTGCCACCAGTGATTCGTCGGGACAGGGGGCGAATGTCGGGGAGCTGTTTTTT. Its protein product is CATSDSSGQGANVGELFF.

V is TRBV3-1 (or the pseudogene TRBV3-2) and J is TRBJ1-1, with 8 bases aligning to TRBD1. CDR1 and CDR2 (germline): LGHDT, YNNKEL (reference sequence). V was pared by 1 base and J by 5 bases, with 3 bases of the junction left unmatched. This CDR3 region has 14 residues. CDR3 DNA: TGTGCCAGCAGCCAAGGGACAGGGCGAACTGAAGCTTTCTTT. It is translated as CASSQGTGRTEAFF.

CDR3 sequence: CASSPRQSNYGYTF. In nucleotides, the CDR3 is TGTGCCAGCAGCCCGCGACAGTCTAACTATGGCTACACCTTC. The chain has TRBV7-2 and TRBJ1-2; TRBD1 is a possible D gene (5 bases). The CDR3 consists of 14 residues. Deletions cut 5 bases from V and 0 bases from J, with 10 bases between. Germline CDR1 SGHTA, CDR2 FQGNSA.

The chain links TRBV5-1 to TRBJ1-6, with 8 positions matching TRBD1. Germline lookup yields CDR1 SGHRS and CDR2 YFSETQ. V was clipped by 10 bases and J by 9 bases; unmatched bases: 18. The CDR3 consists of 16 residues. Written as DNA, the CDR3 is TGCGCCTCCACGGCAGGGGGCGTTTTTAGCGGTTCACCCCTCCACTTT. It specifies CASTAGGVFSGSPLHF.

There are a few counts of this clone. The chain combines TRBV7-2 with TRBJ2-2; TRBD2 is a possible D gene (5 bases). V was trimmed by 1 base and J by 7 bases, leaving 10 bases between them. Per germline, CDR1 SGHTA and CDR2 FQGNSA. The CDR3 spans 14 residues. CDR3 residues: CASSLDGGGGELFF. The CDR3 DNA reads as TGTGCCAGCAGCTTAGACGGAGGCGGCGGGGAGCTGTTTTTT.

V gene TRBV5-1 combines with J gene TRBJ2-3; 8 nucleotides match TRBD2. Germline V gives CDR1 SGHRS, CDR2 YFSETQ. CDR3 length equals 15 residues. J was trimmed by 5 bases and V by 3 bases; bases with no gene match: 8. This chain's CDR3 is CASSYERGPGDTQYF. CDR3 DNA: TGCGCCAGCAGCTATGAGCGGGGGCCGGGAGATACGCAGTATTTT.

V gene TRBV20-1 combines with J gene TRBJ1-2; D is undetermined. V was pared by 4 bases and J by 4 bases, with 7 bases between. Germline V gene data show CDR1 as DFQATT and CDR2 as SNEGSKA (reference sequence). The CDR3 spans 11 residues. This chain's CDR3 is CSAKSIYGYTF. The CDR3 DNA sequence: TGCAGTGCTAAAAGCATCTATGGCTACACCTTC.

V gene TRBV18 combines with J gene TRBJ1-2; 9 bases line up with TRBD1. V lost 4 bases and J lost 4; bases outside the gene matches: 10. CDR1 and CDR2 from the germline V gene are KGHSH and LQKENI. The CDR3 has 16 amino acids. The CDR3 sequence is CASSQQGAQNFYGYTF. The CDR3 nucleotides are TGTGCCAGCTCACAACAGGGGGCGCAAAACTTCTATGGCTACACCTTC.

The gene calls are TRBV5-1 and TRBJ2-1, with 7 positions matching TRBD2. From germline, CDR1 is SGHRS and CDR2 YFSETQ. Trimming cost V 4 bases and J 2 bases; bases outside gene matches: 3. The CDR3 has 14 residues. This CDR3 reads CASSDGGTYNEQFF. The CDR3 DNA reads TGCGCCAGCAGCGACGGGGGGACCTACAATGAGCAGTTCTTC.

This clone was picked up a small number of times. The CDR3 sequence is CASSLNRLTEAFF. The CDR3 DNA is TGTGCCAGCAGCTTAAACAGGCTCACTGAAGCTTTCTTT. The chain recombines TRBV7-9 with TRBJ1-1, with D possibly being TRBD1 (5 bases). The CDR3 is 13 amino acids. The V end was cut by 2 bases, the J end by 4 bases, with 8 bases between. Germline V gene lookup returns CDR1 SEHNR and CDR2 FQNEAQ (reference sequence).

The chain recombines TRBV2 with TRBJ1-2, with 7 bases identical to TRBD1. This CDR3 contains 13 residues. V was pared by 6 bases and J by 6 bases, with 7 bases of the junction left unmatched. CDR1 SNHLY and CDR2 FYNNEI come from the germline V gene. For the CDR3, the DNA is TGTGCCAGCAGAGCGACAGGGAGTCATGGCTACACCTTC. Its translation: CASRATGSHGYTF.

The chain joins TRBV19 to TRBJ1-6; 7 bases match TRBD1. The J segment lost 7 bases and the V segment lost 7 bases, leaving 7 bases of the junction unmatched. There are 14 residues in the CDR3. Germline lookup yields CDR1 LNHDA and CDR2 SQIVND (reference sequence). The CDR3 region has the DNA TGTGCCAGTATCGGAGACAGGGAGAATTCACCCCTCCACTTT. Translating gives CASIGDRENSPLHF.

This chain connects TRBV5-4 to TRBJ2-3; 7 nucleotides line up with TRBD1. Germline-derived CDR1 and CDR2 are SGHNT and YYREEE (reference sequence). The CDR3 has 15 amino acids. The V segment lost 3 bases and the J segment 0 bases; nucleotides outside the gene matches: 4. The DNA for the CDR3 is TGTGCCAGCAGCTCGGGGACAGTAAGCACAGATACGCAGTATTTT. This translates into CASSSGTVSTDTQYF.

This clone showed up just once. The rearrangement joins TRBV28 to TRBJ1-5, with 7 bases identical to TRBD1. The CDR3 has 14 amino acids. Germline assignment: CDR1 MDHEN and CDR2 SYDVKM. Trimming removed 4 bases from V and 9 bases from J; junction bases left unmatched: 9. The CDR3 nucleotides read TGTGCCAGCAGTTGGGCTACAGGGGTGGGGCCCCAGCATTTT. Protein: CASSWATGVGPQHF. Full variable domain (remainder filled in from reference TRBV28 and TRBJ1-5): DVKVTQSSRYLVKRTGEKVFLECVQDMDHENMFWYRQDPGLGLRLIYFSYDVKMKEKGDIPEGYSVSREKKERFSLILESASTNQTSMYLCASSWATGVGPQHFGDGTRLSIL.

In this sample, this clone turned up once. The chain links TRBV15 to TRBJ2-2; D is perhaps TRBD1 (6 bases). Germline V gives CDR1 LNHNV, CDR2 YYDKDF (reference sequence). CDR3 length: 16 amino acids. V was pared by 3 bases and J by 0 bases, with 11 bases between. The CDR3 sequence: CATSRRGHTNTGELFF. CDR3 nucleotides: TGTGCCACCAGCAGGAGGGGACATACGAACACCGGGGAGCTGTTTTTT.

The rearrangement joins TRBV7-9 to TRBJ1-1; unclear D gene. With 1 base removed from V and 10 bases from J, the gap between germline ends came to 13 bases. Germline lookup yields CDR1 SEHNR and CDR2 FQNEAQ (reference sequence). This CDR3 is 13 amino acids long. The CDR3 loop reads CASSLGLERVAFF. The CDR3 DNA follows: TGTGCCAGCAGCTTAGGACTTGAACGCGTAGCTTTCTTT.

The V and J genes are TRBV18 and TRBJ1-1; 7 bases map to TRBD1. The CDR3 is made up of 15 amino acids. Germline V gene lookup returns CDR1 KGHSH and CDR2 LQKENI. V was clipped by 1 base and J by 1 base; unmatched bases: 3. The CDR3 reads CASSPRQGPNTEAFF. The CDR3 nucleotides read TGTGCCAGCTCACCACGACAGGGCCCGAACACTGAAGCTTTCTTT. Supplemented by reference TRBV18 and TRBJ1-1, the full variable domain reads NAGVMQNPRHLVRRRGQEARLRCSPMKGHSHVYWYRQLPEEGLKFMVYLQKENIIDESGMPKERFSAEFPKEGPSILRIQQVVRGDSAAYFCASSPRQGPNTEAFFGQGTRLTVV.

V usage is TRBV4-3 and J usage is TRBJ2-7, with D tentatively TRBD1 (6 bases). CDR1 is LGHNA and CDR2 is YSLEER in the germline V gene. The V end was cut by 5 bases, the J end by 1 base, with 21 bases between. The CDR3 loop spans 17 amino acids. The CDR3 region is CASSIKMTRGTSYEQYV. DNA of the CDR3: TGCGCCAGCAGCATCAAGATGACCAGGGGTACATCCTACGAGCAGTACGTC.

The rearrangement joins TRBV11-3 to TRBJ2-1; possible D gene TRBD1, 6 bases. The germline CDR1 and CDR2 sequences are SGHNT and YENEEA. CDR3 length equals 17 residues. With 3 bases removed from V and 8 bases from J, the gap between germline ends came to 23 bases. The CDR3 nucleotides read TGTGCCAGCAGCTTTAGCATGGGGGCAGGTCTGTCTGATGAGCAGTTCTTC. Its protein is CASSFSMGAGLSDEQFF.

V and J are TRBV7-2 and TRBJ2-7; 10 bases fit TRBD1. Germline loops: CDR1 SGHTA, CDR2 FQGNSA. V dropped 5 bases and J dropped 6; count of bases not matched to a gene: 7. This CDR3 contains 14 residues. The CDR3 DNA reads as TGTGCCAGCAGCCTAACGGGACAGGGGCCCGAGCAGTACTTC. Amino acid sequence: CASSLTGQGPEQYF.

This clone was detected only a few times. The gene calls are TRBV2 and TRBJ1-2; 9 nucleotides agree with TRBD1. The CDR3 contains 14 residues. Unmatched junction bases numbered 5, after V lost 1 base and J lost 8 bases. CDR1 and CDR2 (germline): SNHLY, FYNNEI. The CDR3, as DNA: TGTGCCAGCAGTGAAGAAAACAGGGGGCAAGGCTACACCTTC. Its translation: CASSEENRGQGYTF.

The CDR3 sequence: CASSLVPGQETQYF. CDR3 nucleotides: TGCGCCAGCAGCTTGGTGCCCGGCCAAGAGACCCAGTACTTC. V usage is TRBV5-1 and J usage is TRBJ2-5; D unresolved. Looked up from germline, CDR1 is SGHRS and CDR2 is YFSETQ. This CDR3 is 14 amino acids long. The V end was cut by 0 bases, the J end by 1 base, with 7 bases between.

V is TRBV6-5 and J is TRBJ1-2; 7 nucleotides align to TRBD1. Germline CDR1 is MNHEY and CDR2 is SVGAGI. The CDR3 loop spans 15 amino acids. Trimming removed 4 bases from V and 5 bases from J; junction bases left unmatched: 10. The CDR3 loop is CASSSAGTGVYGYTF. In DNA, the CDR3 is TGTGCCAGCAGTTCTGCCGGCACAGGGGTGTATGGCTACACCTTC.